These T cell receptor beta chains were read from a single sample in a study of T-cell reconstitution after alpha-beta-depleted transplantation in children. TCRdb redid the calling of the PCR reads with MiXCR, one entry per CDR3 protein. Of just under 150,000 distinct CDR3 sequences listed, around 9% are singletons. The material sequenced was PBMCs, mostly from graft donor cells, taken 180 days after TCRalphabeta/CD19-depleted stem cell transplant. These receptors were obtained from a female patient between 2 and 10 years old who had a stem cell transplant for congenital amegakaryocytic thrombocytopenia, so the T cells may come from the graft donor. CDR3s include the opening cysteine and the closing phenylalanine or tryptophan. The order of the fields is D gene, J gene, clone size, V gene, CDR3 DNA, CDR3 protein. D genes are given only for firm matches. Only part of the rows carry a size: once, few, many, or a class if the clone is expanded.

d_call: TRBD2; j_call: TRBJ2-2; clone_size: -; v_call: TRBV10-3; cdr3_nt: TGTGCCATCAGTGAGTCTAGCGGGAGGGCCGTCGGGGAGCTGTTTTTT; cdr3_aa: CAISESSGRAVGELFF
d_call: -; j_call: TRBJ1-2; clone_size: few; v_call: TRBV6-6; cdr3_nt: TGTGCCAGCCTAGGGACGGCTAACTATGGCTACACCTTC; cdr3_aa: CASLGTANYGYTF
d_call: TRBD1; j_call: TRBJ2-6; clone_size: many; v_call: TRBV5-1; cdr3_nt: TGCGCCAGCAGCTTCGTGGGGAATGGACAGGGCCAATCTGGGGCCAACGTCCTGACTTTC; cdr3_aa: CASSFVGNGQGQSGANVLTF
d_call: -; j_call: TRBJ2-7; clone_size: many; v_call: TRBV29-1; cdr3_nt: TGCAGCGTCCTTGCCGGTGAGAAGCAGTACTTC; cdr3_aa: CSVLAGEKQYF
d_call: -; j_call: TRBJ2-1; clone_size: many; v_call: TRBV4-1; cdr3_nt: TGCGCCAGCAGCCCCCAGGGGAACGAGCAGTTCTTC; cdr3_aa: CASSPQGNEQFF
d_call: -; j_call: TRBJ2-5; clone_size: many; v_call: TRBV15; cdr3_nt: TGTGCCACCAGCAGAGACGGACAGCCCCAAGAGACCCAGTACTTC; cdr3_aa: CATSRDGQPQETQYF
d_call: TRBD1; j_call: TRBJ2-7; clone_size: many; v_call: TRBV29-1; cdr3_nt: TGCAGCGTTACAATTCCAGGGGGCAGGGAGCAGTACTTC; cdr3_aa: CSVTIPGGREQYF
d_call: -; j_call: TRBJ2-2; clone_size: many; v_call: TRBV2; cdr3_nt: TGTGCCAGCGGGTCCGGGGAGCTGTTTTTT; cdr3_aa: CASGSGELFF
d_call: TRBD1; j_call: TRBJ1-6; clone_size: many; v_call: TRBV2; cdr3_nt: TGTGCCAGCAGGAGAGAAGAGGGGGCTAATTCACCCCTCCACTTT; cdr3_aa: CASRREEGANSPLHF
d_call: TRBD2; j_call: TRBJ2-1; clone_size: few; v_call: TRBV12-3/TRBV12-4; cdr3_nt: TGTGCCAGCAGCCCACTAGCGGGACGATACAATGAGCAGTTCTTC; cdr3_aa: CASSPLAGRYNEQFF
d_call: -; j_call: TRBJ1-2; clone_size: many; v_call: TRBV12-3/TRBV12-4; cdr3_nt: TGTGCCAGCAGTTTAGGGGATCACTATGGCTACACCTTC; cdr3_aa: CASSLGDHYGYTF
d_call: TRBD1; j_call: TRBJ2-2; clone_size: many; v_call: TRBV20-1; cdr3_nt: TGCAGTGCTAGGGACAGGGGGAACACCGGGGAGCTGTTTTTT; cdr3_aa: CSARDRGNTGELFF
d_call: TRBD1; j_call: TRBJ1-1; clone_size: many; v_call: TRBV28; cdr3_nt: TGTGCCAGCCTCCCCCCTGACAGGGGTGTCACTGAAGCTTTCTTT; cdr3_aa: CASLPPDRGVTEAFF
d_call: TRBD2; j_call: TRBJ2-7; clone_size: -; v_call: TRBV2; cdr3_nt: TGTGCCAGCAGTGTTCGGACTAGCGGGTACGAGCAGTACTTC; cdr3_aa: CASSVRTSGYEQYF